Presented here are 30 T cell receptor beta chains from one specimen sequenced in a study of blood T cell dynamics during melanoma immunotherapy. TCRdb's copy holds only in-frame clones and misses some; the assay was immunoSEQ multiplex PCR. This sample has about 8,600 clones; nearly 90% occur once, and the top ten carry 6.3%. Time point denoted: week 3, after first cycle of checkpoint inhibitor. The material sequenced was blood, taken from a patient treated with checkpoint blockade. Receptor source: a human donor with melanoma.

This chain links TRBV2 with TRBJ1-6; D perhaps matches TRBD1 (5 bases). CDR1 and CDR2 from the germline V gene are SNHLY and FYNNEI. V gave up 6 bases and J gave up 5 bases, with 11 bases separating them. This CDR3 spans 14 amino acids. The CDR3 DNA reads as TGTGCCAGCAGGCCGGGACGGAATAATTCACCCCTCCACTTT. Protein sequence: CASRPGRNNSPLHF. The variable domain in full, with the rest retrieved from reference TRBV2 and TRBJ1-6, is EPEVTQTPSHQVTQMGQEVILRCVPISNHLYFYWYRQILGQKVEFLVSFYNNEISEKSEIFDDQFSVERPDGSNFTLKIRSTKLEDSAMYFCASRPGRNNSPLHFGNGTRLTVT.

V gene TRBV5-4 combines with J gene TRBJ2-6, with 8 bases that match TRBD1. The CDR3 length is 18 residues. The J segment lost 1 base and the V segment lost 4 bases, leaving 10 bases of the junction unmatched. CDR1 SGHNT and CDR2 YYREEE come from the germline V gene (reference sequence). The CDR3 loop reads CASSARQGASSGANVLTF. DNA of the CDR3: TGTGCCAGCAGCGCGCGGCAGGGGGCTTCGTCTGGGGCCAACGTCCTGACTTTC.

This chain joins TRBV7-9 and TRBJ1-4; D possibly corresponds to TRBD1 (5 bases). The V end lost 5 bases, the J end lost 11 bases, and 21 bases lay between the germline ends. The CDR3 is 15 amino acids. Germline loops: CDR1 SEHNR, CDR2 FQNEAQ (reference sequence). CDR3: CASSEGSWLKGKLFF. Here the CDR3 DNA reads TGTGCCAGCAGCGAGGGGTCGTGGTTAAAGGGCAAACTGTTTTTT.

The gene calls are TRBV5-5 and TRBJ2-5; 10 bases fit TRBD2. The CDR3 has 20 residues. V dropped 4 bases and J dropped 0; count of bases not matched to a gene: 18. The V gene's germline CDR1 is SGHKS and CDR2 YYEKEE (reference sequence). CDR3 bases: TGTGCCAGCAGCCCGGGATTGAAGCGGGGGGGACCAACGAACCAAGAGACCCAGTACTTC. Its translation is CASSPGLKRGGPTNQETQYF.

CDR3 DNA sequence: TGTGCCAGCACCCGGACAGGGGGCGAGAACATTCAGTACTTC. As protein: CASTRTGGENIQYF. The J gene is TRBJ2-4, the V gene TRBV6-1, with 11 bases that match TRBD1. The junction had 6 bases not matched to a gene; V was cut back by 7 bases and J by 7 bases. Germline V gene sequence: CDR1 MNHNS, CDR2 SASEGT. This CDR3 comprises 14 residues.

The chain uses TRBV7-9 and TRBJ2-1, with 13 positions matching TRBD2. The CDR3 is 17 amino acids. Trimming cost V 1 base and J 9 bases; bases outside gene matches: 9. CDR1 SEHNR and CDR2 FQNEAQ come from the germline V gene (reference sequence). DNA for the CDR3: TGTGCCAGCAGCTTAGTTCCCGGGACTAGCGGGATCGGTGAGCAGTTCTTC. Encoded protein: CASSLVPGTSGIGEQFF.

This clone was counted a few times. The gene calls are TRBV30 and TRBJ2-2, with D perhaps TRBD1 (5 bases). The CDR3 length is 15 residues. V was pared by 4 bases and J by 0 bases, with 12 bases between. Per the germline V gene, CDR1 is GTSNPN and CDR2 is SVGIG (reference sequence). CDR3 nucleotide sequence: TGTGCCTGGAAATTCTTGGACACGAACACCGGGGAGCTGTTTTTT. This translates into CAWKFLDTNTGELFF.

The chain uses TRBV2 and TRBJ1-4; D call uncertain. V was pared by 6 bases and J by 0 bases, with 17 bases between. The CDR3 runs to 17 residues. The germline gives CDR1 SNHLY, CDR2 FYNNEI. The CDR3 sequence: CASRASPSAATNEKLFF. The CDR3, as DNA: TGTGCCAGCAGAGCTTCCCCCTCCGCTGCAACTAATGAAAAACTGTTTTTT.

This chain connects TRBV19 to TRBJ2-5; a weak D match, TRBD2 (6 bases). The V end lost 5 bases, the J end lost 5 bases, and 15 bases lay between the germline ends. Germline CDR1 LNHDA, CDR2 SQIVND (reference sequence). This CDR3 is built from 14 residues. CDR3 amino acids: CASSYPGAGETQYF. In DNA form, the CDR3 reads TGTGCCAGTAGTTATCCCGGGGCGGGGGAGACCCAGTACTTC.

The chain uses TRBV7-3 and TRBJ2-2, with D maybe TRBD1 (5 bases). Germline V gives CDR1 SGHTA, CDR2 FQGTGA. The CDR3 totals 15 residues. The V and J ends lost 4 bases and 0 bases respectively, with 9 bases between them. The chain's CDR3 is CASSSQVANTGELFF. The CDR3 DNA is TGTGCCAGCAGCTCACAGGTCGCGAACACCGGGGAGCTGTTTTTT.

The sample holds one count of this clone. The gene calls are TRBV5-6 and TRBJ2-5, with D possibly being TRBD2 (7 bases). Germline V gene lookup returns CDR1 SGHDT and CDR2 YYEEEE. The length of the CDR3 is 17 residues. Trimming took 3 bases from V and 4 from J, leaving 22 bases between them. CDR3 loop: CASSWGPSGGASETQYF. The CDR3 DNA is TGTGCCAGCAGCTGGGGACCTAGTGGGGGGGCCTCAGAGACCCAGTACTTC. The whole variable domain, remainder taken from reference TRBV5-6 and TRBJ2-5, is DAGVTQSPTHLIKTRGQQVTLRCSPKSGHDTVSWYQQALGQGPQFIFQYYEEEERQRGNFPDRFSGHQFPNYSSELNVNALLLGDSALYLCASSWGPSGGASETQYFGPGTRLLVL.

The genes are TRBV11-1 and TRBJ1-6, with D unresolved. CDR1 and CDR2 from the germline V gene are SGHAT and FQDESV (reference sequence). The CDR3 consists of 13 residues. With 5 bases removed from V and 13 bases from J, the gap between germline ends came to 15 bases. This CDR3 reads CASSAHTGLPLHF. In nucleotides, the CDR3 is TGTGCCAGCAGCGCACACACCGGCCTGCCCCTCCACTTT.

This clone was counted only a few times. The rearrangement joins TRBV9 to TRBJ1-2; 10 positions agree with TRBD1. CDR1 SGDLS and CDR2 YYNGEE come from the germline V gene. The CDR3 spans 15 residues. The V segment lost 2 bases and the J segment 7 bases; nucleotides outside the gene matches: 8. CDR3 loop: CASSVEGQGVGGYTF. For the CDR3, the DNA is TGTGCCAGCAGCGTGGAAGGACAGGGGGTTGGTGGCTACACCTTC. Based on the CDR3 plus reference TRBV9 and TRBJ1-2, the full variable domain is DSGVTQTPKHLITATGQRVTLRCSPRSGDLSVYWYQQSLDQGLQFLIQYYNGEERAKGNILERFSAQQFPDLHSELNLSSLELGDSALYFCASSVEGQGVGGYTFGSGTRLTVV.

The V and J genes are TRBV18 and TRBJ2-7; TRBD2 aligns across 8 bases. J lost 7 bases, V lost 6 bases, and 5 bases had no gene match. Germline lookup yields CDR1 KGHSH and CDR2 LQKENI. The CDR3 consists of 12 residues. The CDR3 nucleotides are TGTGCCAGCTCCCGACGGGAGGGGGAGCAGTACTTC. It encodes CASSRREGEQYF.

The chain joins TRBV6-5 to TRBJ2-5, with 12 positions matching TRBD2. The CDR3 runs 14 residues. Germline CDR1 is MNHEY and CDR2 is SVGAGI. V lost 0 bases to trimming and J lost 10 bases; unmatched junction nucleotides: 3. CDR3 DNA sequence: TGTGCCAGCAGTTACTCGACTAGCGGGGGAGTCCAGTACTTC. Protein sequence: CASSYSTSGGVQYF.

The gene calls are TRBV10-1 and TRBJ2-7; D not certain. V was shortened by 7 bases and J by 5 bases, with 15 bases between the two germline ends. The CDR3 runs 13 residues. From germline, CDR1 is WNHNN and CDR2 SYGVQD (reference sequence). The CDR3 is CASKGRLSDEQYF. For the CDR3, the DNA is TGCGCCAGCAAAGGAAGGCTCTCGGACGAGCAGTACTTC.

The chain employs TRBV11-2 and TRBJ1-3; no definite D call. V was pared by 1 base and J by 0 bases, with 13 bases between. The CDR3 extends over 17 amino acids. Germline CDR1 reads SGHAT; CDR2 reads FQNNGV. The chain's CDR3 is CASSLVPGLRSGNTIYF. As DNA, the CDR3 is TGTGCCAGCAGCTTAGTTCCAGGACTACGCTCTGGAAACACCATATATTTT.

This chain joins TRBV5-1 and TRBJ2-7; D unresolved. CDR1 is SGHRS, CDR2 YFSETQ, per germline. The CDR3 is made up of 14 amino acids. V dropped 1 base and J dropped 3 bases, with 11 bases sitting between them. The CDR3 protein is CASSLSRQSYEQYF. As DNA, the CDR3 is TGCGCCAGCAGCTTGAGCCGACAAAGCTACGAGCAGTACTTC.

The CDR3 spells CASSQGAGTGELFF. CDR3 nucleotides: TGTGCCAGCAGCCAGGGGGCAGGGACCGGGGAGCTGTTTTTT. The rearrangement links TRBV7-8 to TRBJ2-2; 8 nucleotides match TRBD1. The germline V gene encodes CDR1 SGHVS and CDR2 FQNEAQ. The CDR3 covers 14 residues. V was pared by 5 bases and J by 5 bases, with 4 bases of the junction left unmatched.

The chain links TRBV7-8 to TRBJ2-7; 9 bases align to TRBD2. This CDR3 comprises 16 residues. CDR1 and CDR2 from the germline V gene are SGHVS and FQNEAQ. J lost 4 bases, V lost 4 bases, and 11 bases had no gene match. This CDR3 reads CASSSRRREGQYEQYF. In DNA form, the CDR3 reads TGTGCCAGCAGCTCGAGGCGGCGGGAGGGCCAATACGAGCAGTACTTC.

The chain employs TRBV28 and TRBJ2-7, with 9 bases matching TRBD1. The CDR3 is 15 amino acids. V dropped 6 bases and J dropped 2; count of bases not matched to a gene: 8. Germline CDR1 reads MDHEN; CDR2 reads SYDVKM. Written as DNA, the CDR3 is TGTGCCAGCAGATGGGGGACAGGGCGTACCTACGAGCAGTACTTC. This translates into CASRWGTGRTYEQYF.

The gene calls are TRBV5-4 and TRBJ2-5; possibly TRBD2 for D (7 bases). V lost 0 bases and J lost 5, with 17 bases in between. This CDR3 has 16 residues. The V gene's germline CDR1 is SGHNT and CDR2 YYREEE (reference sequence). DNA for the CDR3: TGTGCCAGCAGCTTGGTGGGCAGGGAGGGGGTGGAGACCCAGTACTTC. Protein sequence: CASSLVGREGVETQYF.

V gene TRBV28 combines with J gene TRBJ2-1; TRBD2 matches at 7 bases. The CDR3 extends over 13 amino acids. CDR1 is MDHEN and CDR2 is SYDVKM in the germline V gene. The junction had 2 bases not matched to a gene; V was cut back by 2 bases and J by 7 bases. The chain's CDR3 is CASSLPSGNEQFF. The CDR3 coding sequence is TGTGCCAGCAGTTTACCTAGCGGAAATGAGCAGTTCTTC.

This clone has a single count. The chain is built from TRBV30 and TRBJ1-6, with D unclear. V was pared by 4 bases and J by 0 bases, with 7 bases between. CDR3 size: 14 residues. Germline values: CDR1 GTSNPN, CDR2 SVGIG (reference sequence). CDR3 amino acids: CAWTVSSYNSPLHF. CDR3 coding DNA: TGTGCCTGGACCGTAAGCTCCTATAATTCACCCCTCCACTTT.

This chain uses TRBV2 with TRBJ2-7, with TRBD1 matching 7 bases. The V gene's germline CDR1 is SNHLY and CDR2 FYNNEI. V shed 7 bases and J 4 bases; nucleotides not matched to a gene: 7. This CDR3 has 13 residues. The CDR3 DNA sequence: TGTGCCAGCACCGGGGACAGCAAATACGAGCAGTACTTC. It codes for CASTGDSKYEQYF.

The chain recombines TRBV10-3 with TRBJ2-1; weak D call: TRBD1 (5 bases). Per germline, CDR1 ENHRY and CDR2 SYGVKD. The CDR3 contains 13 residues. With 5 bases removed from V and 6 bases from J, the gap between germline ends came to 11 bases. CDR3 sequence: CAISSRRGNEQFF. DNA for the CDR3: TGTGCCATCAGTTCACGTAGGGGCAATGAGCAGTTCTTC.

This clone occurred a few times. The chain joins TRBV30 to TRBJ1-2; D remains ambiguous. The germline V gene has CDR1 GTSNPN and CDR2 SVGIG (reference sequence). This CDR3 has 11 residues. V was pared by 5 bases and J by 4 bases, with 8 bases between. The CDR3 region has the DNA TGTGCCTGGGGTGGGTTCTATGGCTACACCTTC. Translated, it gives CAWGGFYGYTF.

The chain couples TRBV5-1 to TRBJ2-7; 9 nucleotides align to TRBD1. Germline V gene lookup returns CDR1 SGHRS and CDR2 YFSETQ. The V and J ends lost 2 bases and 7 bases, in that order; junction bases with no gene match: 19. CDR3 length equals 18 residues. CDR3 in DNA: TGCGCCAGCAGCTTTGTGGCGGGGGACCGGGACAGGGTTGATGAGCAGTACTTC. Translation gives CASSFVAGDRDRVDEQYF. Full variable domain (remainder filled in from reference TRBV5-1 and TRBJ2-7): KAGVTQTPRYLIKTRGQQVTLSCSPISGHRSVSWYQQTPGQGLQFLFEYFSETQRNKGNFPGRFSGRQFSNSRSEMNVSTLELGDSALYLCASSFVAGDRDRVDEQYFGPGTRLTVT.

The chain links TRBV28 to TRBJ1-1; TRBD1 matches 7 bases. The trim removed 7 bases at V and 1 base at J, leaving 9 bases unmatched. Germline assignment: CDR1 MDHEN and CDR2 SYDVKM. The CDR3 runs to 15 residues. CDR3 sequence (DNA): TGTGCCAGCACTTATCCGGGACAGACGAACACTGAAGCTTTCTTT. Its protein product is CASTYPGQTNTEAFF.

This chain uses TRBV19 with TRBJ1-1; D possibly corresponds to TRBD1 (6 bases). V lost 3 bases to trimming and J lost 4 bases, with 12 bases between them. The CDR3 covers 14 residues. Germline V gives CDR1 LNHDA, CDR2 SQIVND (reference sequence). The CDR3 protein is CASSIIDRSTEAFF. CDR3 DNA sequence: TGTGCCAGTAGTATTATCGACAGGAGCACTGAAGCTTTCTTT.